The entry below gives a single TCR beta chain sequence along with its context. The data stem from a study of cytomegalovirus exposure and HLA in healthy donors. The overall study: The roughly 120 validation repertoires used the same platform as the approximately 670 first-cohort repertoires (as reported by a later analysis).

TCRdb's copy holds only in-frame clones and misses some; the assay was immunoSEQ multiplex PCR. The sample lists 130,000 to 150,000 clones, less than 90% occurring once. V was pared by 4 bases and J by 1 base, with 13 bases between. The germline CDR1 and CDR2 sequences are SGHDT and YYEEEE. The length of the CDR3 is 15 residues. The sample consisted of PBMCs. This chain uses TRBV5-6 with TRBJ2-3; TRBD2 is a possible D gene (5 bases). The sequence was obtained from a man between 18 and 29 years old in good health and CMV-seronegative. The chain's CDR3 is CASSVDAGRTDTQYF. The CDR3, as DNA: TGTGCCAGCAGCGTGGACGCGGGTCGCACAGATACGCAGTATTTT.